These 4 T cell receptor beta chains came from one sample sequenced in a study of T cell responses to AZD1222 COVID-19 vaccine. Sequencing used immunoSEQ multiplex PCR; TCRdb keeps in-frame clones, though not all of them. The sample holds under 130,000 clones; 90% to 95% are singletons and the top ten take about 41%. Sequencing was performed on peripheral blood, taken on day 0 of AZD1222 vaccination. These receptors were obtained from an adult in good health.

The gene calls are TRBV28 and TRBJ1-1, with D tentatively TRBD1 (5 bases). Trimming cost V 5 bases and J 0 bases, with 16 bases left between them. Germline CDR1 and CDR2: MDHEN and SYDVKM. The CDR3 has 16 residues. CDR3 sequence reads: CASSIPLGGMNTEAFF. The CDR3 nucleotides read TGTGCCAGCAGTATCCCCTTGGGGGGGATGAACACTGAAGCTTTCTTT.

This clone was seen a single time. V usage is TRBV28 and J usage is TRBJ1-5; D is ambiguous. This CDR3 contains 9 residues. The V end was cut by 5 bases, the J end by 9 bases, with 2 bases between. Germline values: CDR1 MDHEN, CDR2 SYDVKM. The CDR3 sequence is CASSAPQHF. The DNA for the CDR3 is TGTGCCAGCAGTGCGCCCCAGCATTTT.

This chain uses TRBV7-9 with TRBJ2-7; D perhaps matches TRBD1 (5 bases). Germline V gives CDR1 SEHNR, CDR2 FQNEAQ (reference sequence). The CDR3 runs to 16 residues. The V gene lost 4 bases and the J gene lost 3 bases, with 19 bases spanning the gap. The CDR3 DNA reads TGTGCCAGCAGCTGGGCAGAGGCCGGACACAACTACGAGCAGTACTTC. This encodes CASSWAEAGHNYEQYF.

This clone has a single count. The chain joins TRBV25-1 to TRBJ1-2, with unresolved D. The CDR3 covers 15 residues. Germline V gene sequence: CDR1 MGHDK, CDR2 SYGVNS. Between the trimmed V and J ends, which lost 3 bases and 4 bases, there was a span of 15 bases. In DNA, the CDR3 is TGTGCCAGCAGTGAGGCAGGCGCCCAGGCCTATGGCTACACCTTC. This codes for CASSEAGAQAYGYTF.